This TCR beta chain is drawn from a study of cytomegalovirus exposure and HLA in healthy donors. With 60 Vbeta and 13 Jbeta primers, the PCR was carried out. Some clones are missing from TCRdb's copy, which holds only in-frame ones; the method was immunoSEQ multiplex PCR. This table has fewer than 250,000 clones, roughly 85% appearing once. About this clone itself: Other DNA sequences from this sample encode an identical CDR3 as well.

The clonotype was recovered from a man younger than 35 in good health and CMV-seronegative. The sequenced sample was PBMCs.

The chain's CDR3 is CASSRQGGNQPQHF. DNA for the CDR3: TGTGCCAGCAGCCGACAGGGAGGCAATCAGCCCCAGCATTTT. The rearrangement joins TRBV6-5 to TRBJ1-5; 7 nucleotides match TRBD1. CDR1 and CDR2 from the germline V gene are MNHEY and SVGAGI. This CDR3 has 14 amino acids. The junction had 4 bases not matched to a gene; V was cut back by 6 bases and J by 2 bases.